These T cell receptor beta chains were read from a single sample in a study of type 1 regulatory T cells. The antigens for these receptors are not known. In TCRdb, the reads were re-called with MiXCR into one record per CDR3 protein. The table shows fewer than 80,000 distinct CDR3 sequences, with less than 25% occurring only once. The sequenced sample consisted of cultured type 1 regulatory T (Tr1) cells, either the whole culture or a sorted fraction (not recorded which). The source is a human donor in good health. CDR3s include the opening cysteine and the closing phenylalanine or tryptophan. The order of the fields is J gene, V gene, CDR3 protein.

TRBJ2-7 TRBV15 CATSRDYWARSYNEQYF
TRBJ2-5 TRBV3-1 CASSRQGRTQYF
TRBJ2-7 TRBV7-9 CASSKAVYEQYF
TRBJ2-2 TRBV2 CASRGTWAGELFF
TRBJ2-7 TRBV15 CATSRKTPGQGYEQYF
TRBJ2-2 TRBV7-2 CASSLTAGVNTGELFF
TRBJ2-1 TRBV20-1 CSATLSYNEQFF
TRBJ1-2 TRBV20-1 CSARATGDYTF
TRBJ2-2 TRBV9 CASSVQGANTGELFF
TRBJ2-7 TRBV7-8 CASSQGLAVFYEQYF
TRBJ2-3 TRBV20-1 CSAPPDSFDTQYF
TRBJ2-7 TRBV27 CASSVRWGLAGGLPYEQYF
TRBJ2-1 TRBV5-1 CASSFHVAGGRYNEQFF
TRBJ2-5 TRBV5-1 CASSLGVLETQYF
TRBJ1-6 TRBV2 CASSEQGNSPLHF
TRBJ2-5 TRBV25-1 CASSAYGQGAETQYF
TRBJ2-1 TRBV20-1 CSAPPSGSSYNEQFF
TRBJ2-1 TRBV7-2 CASSPRTSNNEQFF
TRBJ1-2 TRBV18 CASSPRMENYGYTF
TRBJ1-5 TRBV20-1 CSARDPQANQPQHF